The sequence of this TCR beta chain was determined in a study of radiotherapy plus CTLA-4 blockade in lung cancer. Study-wide context: Among enrolled patients, over 15% responded and roughly 31% achieved disease control.

Points from the study as a whole: Blood TCR clones of tumor origin expanded after radiotherapy plus ipilimumab. Reports identified early blood T cell clone dynamics, with interferon-beta, as the best response predictor.

Of note for this clone: Its antigen is undetermined.

Germline V gene sequence: CDR1 SQVTM, CDR2 ANQGSEA. The CDR3 loop spans 12 amino acids. Trimming stripped 4 bases from V and 3 bases from J, with 8 bases between. Assay used: immunoSEQ multiplex PCR; TCRdb lists only in-frame clones, some missing. The repertoire holds approximately 85,000 clones, with about 90% as singletons. The sample here was peripheral blood, taken from a patient treated with radiotherapy plus ipilimumab. The TCR was taken from a human donor with non-small cell lung cancer who had a partial response to radiotherapy plus ipilimumab. The chain links TRBV29-1 to TRBJ2-3; D is perhaps TRBD1 (6 bases). The CDR3 sequence is CSVGGTTDTQYF. The CDR3 nucleotides are TGCAGCGTTGGAGGGACAACAGATACGCAGTATTTT.